The 2 T cell receptor beta chains reported below all come from one sample, sequenced in a study of blood T cells in healthy people across ages. Primed by a sample-barcoded 5' primer and a J-beta primer mix, a second PCR proceeded for about 7 to 12 cycles. One entry per CDR3 protein results from TCRdb running MiXCR on the 5' RACE reads. The table lists 750,000 to 850,000 distinct CDR3 sequences, 25% of them singletons. The same sample was also studied in work on T cells of mothers and their children.

Sequences were obtained from blood. All receptors come from a boy younger than 18 in good health.

This chain joins TRBV29-1 and TRBJ2-7; 7 nucleotides align to TRBD1. Trimming cost V 5 bases and J 2 bases; bases outside gene matches: 3. CDR1 and CDR2 (germline): SQVTM, ANQGSEA. The CDR3 sequence is 12 residues long. Here the CDR3 reads CSVQTGAYEQYF. The CDR3 region has the DNA TGCAGCGTTCAAACAGGGGCCTACGAGCAGTACTTC.

This clonotype turned up a few times. The rearrangement joins TRBV12-3 or TRBV12-4 to TRBJ2-2; D gene ambiguous. Deletions cut 5 bases from V and 1 base from J, with 11 bases between. This CDR3 is 15 amino acids long. The CDR3 is CASSLSGGNTGELFF. CDR3 nucleotide sequence: TGTGCCAGCAGTCTTTCAGGCGGGAACACCGGGGAGCTGTTTTTT.